The next 30 T cell receptor beta chains were all read from a single sample in a study of cytomegalovirus exposure and HLA in healthy donors. The PCR contained 60 Vbeta and 13 Jbeta primers. Clones were read by immunoSEQ multiplex PCR, and TCRdb kept only the in-frame ones, dropping some. The profile shows about 180,000 clones, less than 80% of them singletons. Sequencing input: PBMCs. The receptors stem from a middle-aged woman in good health and CMV-seronegative.

The chain is built from TRBV19 and TRBJ1-5; D ambiguous. Germline CDR1 is LNHDA and CDR2 is SQIVND (reference sequence). The CDR3 consists of 12 residues. Between the trimmed V and J ends, which lost 7 bases and 2 bases, there was a span of 6 bases. This CDR3 reads CASTTGNQPQHF. The CDR3 DNA reads as TGTGCCAGTACCACTGGCAATCAGCCCCAGCATTTT.

A few counts support this clone. This sequence joins TRBV5-1 and TRBJ1-3; D might be TRBD1 (6 bases). The V and J ends lost 4 bases and 7 bases respectively, with 12 bases between them. CDR1 and CDR2 (germline): SGHRS, YFSETQ. CDR3 size: 13 residues. CDR3 amino acids: CASSVDSSNTIYF. CDR3 in DNA: TGCGCCAGCAGCGTGGACAGTAGTAACACCATATATTTT.

This clone is a singleton in its sample. The chain carries TRBV28 and TRBJ1-2, with D possibly TRBD1 on 5 matching bases. Between the trimmed V and J ends, which lost 2 bases and 3 bases, there was a span of 19 bases. Germline assignment: CDR1 MDHEN and CDR2 SYDVKM. There are 17 residues in the CDR3. The CDR3 here is CASSLGLRGRAHYGYTF. CDR3 sequence (DNA): TGTGCCAGCAGTTTAGGGTTGCGGGGCAGGGCGCACTATGGCTACACCTTC.

The rearrangement joins TRBV4-1 to TRBJ2-2; TRBD2 matches 13 bases. The germline V gene encodes CDR1 MGHRA and CDR2 YSYEKL. The CDR3 is 18 amino acids. J gave up 3 bases and V 6 bases, and 10 bases lay outside the gene matches. The CDR3 DNA reads TGCGCCAGCAGTTGGACTAGCGGGGGTACCGCCGACACCGGGGAGCTGTTTTTT. Amino acids: CASSWTSGGTADTGELFF.

This sequence joins TRBV5-5 and TRBJ2-7, with 8 positions matching TRBD1. Germline CDR1 SGHKS, CDR2 YYEKEE (reference sequence). CDR3 size: 15 residues. After removal of 0 bases from V and 3 bases from J, the junction contained 5 bases not matched to a gene. Here the CDR3 reads CASSLGQGKNYEQYF. CDR3 sequence (DNA): TGTGCCAGCAGCTTGGGACAGGGGAAAAACTACGAGCAGTACTTC.

In this sample, this clone turned up once. The CDR3 nucleotides are TGTGCCAGCAGCTTAGGACAGGCTCCTGGAAACACCATATATTTT. It specifies CASSLGQAPGNTIYF. The chain employs TRBV7-8 and TRBJ1-3; TRBD1 is a possible D gene (6 bases). V dropped 1 base and J dropped 2 bases, with 9 bases sitting between them. The CDR3 consists of 15 residues. The germline V gene encodes CDR1 SGHVS and CDR2 FQNEAQ.

The chain has TRBV18 and TRBJ1-1; D not certain. V shed 6 bases and J shed 5 bases, with 13 bases lying between them. This CDR3 comprises 13 residues. Germline CDR1 reads KGHSH; CDR2 reads LQKENI. This chain's CDR3 is CASSSSRGTEAFF. CDR3 nucleotides: TGTGCCAGCTCTAGCTCGCGGGGAACTGAAGCTTTCTTT.

The chain recombines TRBV5-4 with TRBJ2-7; 10 positions agree with TRBD1. The CDR3 contains 14 residues. V dropped 6 bases and J dropped 5; count of bases not matched to a gene: 8. Per germline, CDR1 SGHNT and CDR2 YYREEE (reference sequence). This CDR3 is CASNGDRGGNEQYF. In nucleotides, the CDR3 is TGTGCCAGCAACGGGGACAGGGGAGGGAACGAGCAGTACTTC. Complete variable domain (other parts from reference TRBV5-4 and TRBJ2-7): ETGVTQSPTHLIKTRGQQVTLRCSSQSGHNTVSWYQQALGQGPQFIFQYYREEENGRGNFPPRFSGLQFPNYSSELNVNALELDDSALYLCASNGDRGGNEQYFGPGTRLTVT.

The chain combines TRBV28 with TRBJ2-5; 11 bases match TRBD2. The V gene's germline CDR1 is MDHEN and CDR2 SYDVKM. Trimming cost V 5 bases and J 5 bases; bases outside gene matches: 10. The CDR3 runs to 16 residues. The CDR3 loop reads CASSPTSGSRSETQYF. The CDR3, as DNA: TGTGCCAGCAGTCCAACTAGCGGGAGTAGATCTGAGACCCAGTACTTC. The complete variable domain, with remaining parts taken from reference TRBV28 and TRBJ2-5, reads DVKVTQSSRYLVKRTGEKVFLECVQDMDHENMFWYRQDPGLGLRLIYFSYDVKMKEKGDIPEGYSVSREKKERFSLILESASTNQTSMYLCASSPTSGSRSETQYFGPGTRLLVL.

The genes are TRBV7-8 and TRBJ2-7, with 7 bases aligning to TRBD1. The CDR3 covers 17 residues. Germline-derived CDR1 and CDR2 are SGHVS and FQNEAQ. J gave up 8 bases and V 2 bases, and 18 bases lay outside the gene matches. The CDR3 DNA sequence: TGTGCCAGCAGCTTATTTGAGGACAGGTTGGGAATAATTCAGCAGTACTTC. Translation gives CASSLFEDRLGIIQQYF.

The chain uses TRBV21-1 and TRBJ2-1; TRBD2, as called in the table, went unchecked against the DNA. TRBV21-1 corresponds to a pseudogene. CDR3 size: 17 residues. In DNA form, the CDR3 reads TGTGCCAGCAGCAAAAATTTTGGCGGGCCGTCCTACAATGAGCAGTTCTTC. It codes for CASSKNFGGPSYNEQFF.

The rearrangement joins TRBV12-5 to TRBJ2-7; 8 bases align to TRBD1. The V gene end was trimmed by 6 bases and the J gene end by 6 bases; junction bases not matched to a gene: 7. Germline values: CDR1 LGHNT, CDR2 FRNRAP. The CDR3 contains 13 residues. The CDR3 region is CASGLGQGGEQYF. The CDR3 DNA reads as TGTGCTAGTGGCCTCGGACAGGGTGGCGAGCAGTACTTC.

About this clone itself: At one boundary the junction diverges from the germline segment, which might be a read error. The chain links TRBV7-9 to TRBJ1-4; possible D gene TRBD1, 5 bases. The V gene's germline CDR1 is SEHNR and CDR2 FQNEAQ (reference sequence). The CDR3 consists of 14 residues. The CDR3 reads CSSSLGAGYEKLFF. The CDR3 DNA reads as TGTTCCAGCAGCTTAGGGGCAGGGTACGAAAAACTGTTTTTT.

V is TRBV28 and J is TRBJ1-1; the match to TRBD1 covers 11 bases. This CDR3 has 14 amino acids. CDR1 is MDHEN and CDR2 is SYDVKM in the germline V gene. The J segment lost 4 bases and the V segment lost 5 bases, leaving 3 bases of the junction unmatched. In nucleotides, the CDR3 is TGTGCCAGCAGTCCAGGGACAGGGGGCACTGAAGCTTTCTTT. Its translation: CASSPGTGGTEAFF.

This clone was seen only a few times. The chain employs TRBV5-1 and TRBJ1-2; weak D call: TRBD1 (5 bases). With 0 bases removed from V and 6 bases from J, the gap between germline ends came to 9 bases. The CDR3 extends over 13 amino acids. Germline CDR1 SGHRS, CDR2 YFSETQ. The chain's CDR3 is CASSLAQGDGYTF. In DNA, the CDR3 is TGCGCCAGCAGCTTGGCCCAGGGCGATGGCTACACCTTC.

The chain combines TRBV28 with TRBJ1-1, with 7 bases matching TRBD1. Germline trimming cut 2 bases from V and 8 bases from J; bases unmatched to any gene: 17. CDR1 and CDR2 (germline): MDHEN, SYDVKM. This CDR3 is 17 amino acids long. CDR3 coding DNA: TGTGCCAGCAGTTTAGACAGGGTCAGGACGTTAAGGGCCGAAGCTTTCTTT. Translated, it gives CASSLDRVRTLRAEAFF.

The chain carries TRBV14 and TRBJ1-1; 8 positions agree with TRBD1. The CDR3 covers 15 residues. From germline, CDR1 is SGHDN and CDR2 FVKESK. The V and J ends lost 4 bases and 5 bases, in that order; junction bases with no gene match: 9. The CDR3 DNA reads TGTGCCAGCAGCCTGCGACAGGGGCGCTATACTGAAGCTTTCTTT. This codes for CASSLRQGRYTEAFF.

V and J are TRBV27 and TRBJ2-6; TRBD1 matches 8 bases. V shed 3 bases and J 2 bases; nucleotides not matched to a gene: 0. The CDR3 sequence is 15 residues long. Germline CDR1 and CDR2: MNHEY and SMNVEV (reference sequence). The CDR3 bases are TGTGCCAGCAGTTTCAGGGGGCCTGGGGCCAACGTCCTGACTTTC. It is translated as CASSFRGPGANVLTF.

This rearrangement joins TRBV7-8 to TRBJ2-7; D unresolved. This CDR3 spans 12 amino acids. Trimming pared 2 bases from V and 2 bases from J, leaving 4 bases between. Germline CDR1 SGHVS, CDR2 FQNEAQ. As DNA, the CDR3 is TGTGCCAGCAGCTTACAGACCTACGAGCAGTACTTC. Amino acids: CASSLQTYEQYF.

In its sample, this clone was seen once. The chain has TRBV28 and TRBJ2-1; 9 bases are a match to TRBD2. CDR3 length equals 18 residues. Germline CDR1 is MDHEN and CDR2 is SYDVKM. The trim removed 3 bases at V and 3 bases at J, leaving 12 bases unmatched. CDR3: CASSFGLAGQPNYNEQFF. For the CDR3, the DNA is TGTGCCAGCAGTTTTGGGCTAGCGGGGCAGCCTAACTACAATGAGCAGTTCTTC.

The gene calls are TRBV15 and TRBJ2-1; D unresolved. This CDR3 is 15 amino acids long. V dropped 0 bases and J dropped 5 bases, with 11 bases sitting between them. Germline CDR1 LNHNV, CDR2 YYDKDF (reference sequence). CDR3 in DNA: TGTGCCACCAGCAGAGATCCAGCGCGTAACAATGAGCAGTTCTTC. It translates to CATSRDPARNNEQFF. The full variable domain, completed using reference TRBV15 and TRBJ2-1, is DAMVIQNPRYQVTQFGKPVTLSCSQTLNHNVMYWYQQKSSQAPKLLFHYYDKDFNNEADTPDNFQSRRPNTSFCFLDIRSPGLGDTAMYLCATSRDPARNNEQFFGPGTRLTVL.

V gene TRBV19 combines with J gene TRBJ2-2; TRBD1 aligns across 10 bases. V dropped 7 bases and J dropped 6; count of bases not matched to a gene: 5. The germline V gene has CDR1 LNHDA and CDR2 SQIVND (reference sequence). This CDR3 spans 14 amino acids. The CDR3 bases are TGTGCCAGTATGGGACAGGGGTGGGCCGGGGAGCTGTTTTTT. It codes for CASMGQGWAGELFF.

The V gene is TRBV9, the J gene TRBJ1-2; D is unresolved. V was cut by 0 bases and J by 2 bases, with 11 bases left in between. Germline assignment: CDR1 SGDLS and CDR2 YYNGEE. The CDR3 has 15 residues. The CDR3 is CASSVDPVRNYGYTF. The CDR3 nucleotides are TGTGCCAGCAGCGTAGATCCCGTCCGGAACTATGGCTACACCTTC.

The genes are TRBV7-2 and TRBJ2-7, with 8 bases lining up with TRBD2. J gave up 5 bases and V 5 bases, and 8 bases lay outside the gene matches. The CDR3 is 14 amino acids. Per the germline V gene, CDR1 is SGHTA and CDR2 is FQGNSA. The CDR3 here is CASSPSGGIDEQYF. CDR3 coding DNA: TGTGCCAGCAGCCCGAGCGGGGGAATCGACGAGCAGTACTTC.

The table lists this clone with a count of one. The chain links TRBV6-1 to TRBJ1-5; D ambiguous. The CDR3 runs 13 residues. Per germline, CDR1 MNHNS and CDR2 SASEGT. Trimming stripped 5 bases from V and 7 bases from J, with 12 bases between. Here the CDR3 reads CASSRGQGQPQHF. CDR3 DNA: TGTGCCAGCAGTCGAGGCCAAGGCCAGCCCCAGCATTTT.

The chain combines TRBV6-4 with TRBJ2-7; 10 positions agree with TRBD1. V shed 11 bases, J shed 5 bases, and the junction held 27 bases outside the gene matches. Germline lookup yields CDR1 MRHNA and CDR2 SNTAGT. The CDR3 runs 19 residues. CDR3 bases: TGTGCCCCGAGACTAAACCGGGACAGGGGAGTCGGGAGGATCAACGAGCAGTACTTC. Translated, it gives CAPRLNRDRGVGRINEQYF.

The chain has TRBV11-2 and TRBJ2-1; the D gene is possibly TRBD2 (5 bases). This CDR3 comprises 15 residues. CDR1 is SGHAT, CDR2 FQNNGV, per germline. With 3 bases removed from V and 7 bases from J, the gap between germline ends came to 16 bases. The CDR3 here is CASSLGWEWNNEQFF. CDR3 coding DNA: TGTGCCAGCAGCTTGGGGTGGGAGTGGAATAATGAGCAGTTCTTC.

The gene calls are TRBV4-2 and TRBJ1-3, with 9 bases lining up with TRBD1. Germline V lookup: CDR1 LGHNA, CDR2 YNFKEQ. After removal of 2 bases from V and 2 bases from J, the junction contained 4 bases not matched to a gene. This CDR3 region has 16 residues. The CDR3 DNA reads as TGTGCCAGCAGCCAAACTACAGGGGGCCCTGGAAACACCATATATTTT. Encoded protein: CASSQTTGGPGNTIYF.

This clone has a single count. The chain uses TRBV27 and TRBJ1-6, with a possible D match to TRBD1 (5 bases). Trimming removed 5 bases at V and 2 bases at J, with 7 bases between. The CDR3 is 14 amino acids. Germline V CDR1 and CDR2: MNHEY, SMNVEV (reference sequence). The CDR3 loop is CASSQGTYNSPLHF. CDR3 nucleotides: TGTGCCAGCAGTCAGGGCACCTATAATTCACCCCTCCACTTT.

This clone occurred once. This rearrangement joins TRBV19 to TRBJ2-1, with D perhaps TRBD1 (6 bases). This CDR3 has 17 amino acids. V was trimmed by 5 bases and J by 7 bases, leaving 24 bases between them. The germline CDR1 and CDR2 sequences are LNHDA and SQIVND (reference sequence). The CDR3 DNA follows: TGTGCCAGTAGTTCGCAAGGGGAAGGGGGACGGCCGAATGAGCAGTTCTTC. It encodes CASSSQGEGGRPNEQFF.